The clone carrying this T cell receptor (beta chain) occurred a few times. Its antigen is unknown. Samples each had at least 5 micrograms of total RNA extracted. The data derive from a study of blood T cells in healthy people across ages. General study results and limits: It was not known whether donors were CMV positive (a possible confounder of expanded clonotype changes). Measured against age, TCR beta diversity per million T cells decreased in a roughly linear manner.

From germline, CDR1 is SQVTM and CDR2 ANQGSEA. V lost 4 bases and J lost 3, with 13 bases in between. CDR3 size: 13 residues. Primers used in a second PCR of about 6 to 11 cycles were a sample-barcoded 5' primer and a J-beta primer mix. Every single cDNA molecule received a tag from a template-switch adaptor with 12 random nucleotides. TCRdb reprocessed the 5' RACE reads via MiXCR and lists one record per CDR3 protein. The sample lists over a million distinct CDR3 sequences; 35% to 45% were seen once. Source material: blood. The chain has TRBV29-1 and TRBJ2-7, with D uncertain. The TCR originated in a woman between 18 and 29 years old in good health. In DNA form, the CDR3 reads TGCAGCGTTGTGGGCCTACCCCTCTACGAGCAGTACTTC. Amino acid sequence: CSVVGLPLYEQYF.